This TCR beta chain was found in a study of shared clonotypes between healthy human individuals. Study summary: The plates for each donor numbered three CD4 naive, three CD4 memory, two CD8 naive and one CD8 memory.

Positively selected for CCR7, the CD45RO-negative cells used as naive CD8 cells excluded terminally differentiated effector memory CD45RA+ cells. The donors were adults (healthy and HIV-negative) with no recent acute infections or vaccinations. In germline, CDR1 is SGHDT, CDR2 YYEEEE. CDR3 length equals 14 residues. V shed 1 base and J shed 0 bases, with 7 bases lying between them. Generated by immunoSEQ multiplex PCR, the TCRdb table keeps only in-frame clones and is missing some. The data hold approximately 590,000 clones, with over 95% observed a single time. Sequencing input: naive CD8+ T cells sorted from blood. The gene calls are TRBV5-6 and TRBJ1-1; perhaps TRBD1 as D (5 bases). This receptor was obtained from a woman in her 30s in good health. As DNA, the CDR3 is TGTGCCAGCAGCTTGCGGGGGTTGAACACTGAAGCTTTCTTT. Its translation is CASSLRGLNTEAFF. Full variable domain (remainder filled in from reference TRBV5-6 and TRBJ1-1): DAGVTQSPTHLIKTRGQQVTLRCSPKSGHDTVSWYQQALGQGPQFIFQYYEEEERQRGNFPDRFSGHQFPNYSSELNVNALLLGDSALYLCASSLRGLNTEAFFGQGTRLTVV.